What follows is one TCR beta chain and its context. Its recognized antigen is unknown. No clone much larger than this one lies a single base away; base qualities are absent. The data are from a study of blood T cells in healthy people across ages (dated by TCRdb to 2014 to 2015). In terms of the full investigation: In model experiments, template switching captured roughly one uniquely barcoded TCR beta cDNA molecule for every two T cells. Age-related changes in TCR beta repertoire diversity were measured in the study by deep sequencing normalized with unique cDNA molecular identifiers. The donors were divided into four age groups: young (average around 17 years), middle-aged (roughly 42), aged (62) and long-lived (roughly 88). Donors of different ages were randomly distributed across sequencing lanes to avoid experimental bias. For two donors (one aged 18 to 30 and one aged 80 or older), the study analyzed two additional independent replicas of 1 million unique cDNA reads from the same blood draw.

For this chain, trimming is 0 bases at the V end and 7 bases at the J end, and the number of junction bases without a gene match is 7. Including cysteine and phenylalanine, the CDR3 has 16 amino acids. The kept DNA is CDR3 alone, 48 bases in frame from the first base. CDR1 MNHNY and CDR2 SVGAGI are derived from the germline V gene (reference sequence). The protocol used for the library was 5' RACE. The instrument was an Illumina HiSeq 2500. A second PCR of roughly 6 to 12 cycles was run with a J-beta primer mix and a sample-barcoded 5' primer. A template-switch 5' adaptor carrying 12 random nucleotides introduced a unique molecular identifier onto each TCR beta cDNA molecule. At least 2.5 million CDR3-containing paired-end reads were obtained from each sample. The Mint cDNA synthesis kit, primed by a TRBC-specific oligonucleotide, was used to synthesize first-strand cDNA from all RNA. All cDNA was treated with uracil-DNA glycosylase and then went through a first 18-cycle PCR with the universal primers M1SS and BC2_uni_R. The authors processed their data as follows. For normalization, 1 million high-quality reads were randomly selected from each sample, with every read carrying a distinct molecular identifier. Reads with shared molecular identifiers were discarded instead of being binned into consensus sequences. MiTCR, run with a Q25 quality threshold and the strictest error-elimination algorithm, handled CDR3 identification, clonotype clustering and error correction. Lower-bound total TCR beta diversity was estimated with a nonparametric unseen species model using Euler transformation. TCRdb reworked the public reads: Q25 trimming with fastp, MiXCR clone assembly, productive beta chains retained. One record per CDR3 amino acid sequence lists the most common genes and DNA. TCRdb's processing, not the authors', yielded these V and J calls. This sample has around 1,700,000 distinct CDR3 sequences in its table, and roughly 28% of those were observed once. The ten largest clones capture over 7% of the sample.

The study at large found these results: Observed TCR beta diversity per million T cells fell roughly linearly with age, and a significant reduction was already apparent by age around 44. There was a strong correlation between observed TCR beta diversity and the percentage of naive T cells measured by flow cytometry. Compared with the aged group, the long-lived group had more naive CD4+ T cells, fewer expanded clones and increased TCR diversity, suggesting age selection. Since profiling was done on bulk unsorted PBMCs, naive and antigen-experienced compartments could not be conclusively compared. Donor CMV infection status was unknown, potentially confounding age-related changes in expanded clonotypes. Estimates of total diversity from one million sequenced T cells were regarded as lower bounds and underestimates.

Donors were approximately 42 systemically healthy Caucasian individuals from Russia aged about 6 to 100 years. Each donor gave around 9.8 milliliters of peripheral blood, collected into EDTA-treated Vacutainer tubes. Ficoll-Paque density-gradient centrifugation was used to isolate PBMCs, with at least 7 million obtained per sample. Trizol reagent was used to extract total RNA from PBMCs, with at least 6 micrograms per sample. Naive CD45RAhigh/CD27high T cell percentages were measured by flow cytometry on a PBMC aliquot from every donor. Sequencing was done on a sample of blood. Here the chain combines TRBV6-6 and TRBJ2-2; the central 8 bases match TRBD1. The clonotype originates from a woman in her 30s in good health. The bases are TGTGCCAGCAGTTACTCGGCAGGGGGCGCGGTCGGGGAGCTGTTTTTT. This codes for CASSYSAGGAVGELFF.